This TCR beta chain came from a study of cytomegalovirus exposure and HLA in healthy donors. The PCR had 60 Vbeta and 13 Jbeta primers. Only in-frame clones appear in the TCRdb table, and some are missing; sequencing was by immunoSEQ multiplex PCR. Of over 150,000 clones in the sample, approximately 80% were seen once. The sequencing input was PBMCs. This TCR was sampled from a man younger than 35 in good health and CMV-seropositive.

CDR3 DNA sequence: TGTGCCAGCAGGGATACAGGGGGGAGCTCCTATAATTCACCCCTCCACTTT. The encoded protein is CASRDTGGSSYNSPLHF. This sequence joins TRBV11-2 and TRBJ1-6; 8 bases fit TRBD1. Looked up from germline, CDR1 is SGHAT and CDR2 is FQNNGV. The CDR3 sequence is 17 residues long. V trimming: 6 bases; J trimming: 0 bases; junction bases outside the gene matches: 7.